The 16 T cell receptor beta chains listed next were all sequenced from one sample in a study of T cell changes during pregnancy in multiple sclerosis. TCRdb's copy holds only in-frame clones and misses some; the assay was immunoSEQ multiplex PCR. Altogether under 40,000 clones are present, about nine tenths being singletons, with the ten largest covering 20% to 30%. This specimen was CD8+ T cells from peripheral blood mononuclear cells, taken before pregnancy. The receptor source for this set is a female donor with multiple sclerosis, enrolled in a pregnancy study.

This chain uses TRBV7-8 with TRBJ1-2, with 7 bases that match TRBD1. The V segment lost 5 bases and the J segment 1 base; nucleotides outside the gene matches: 10. The CDR3 runs 16 residues. Germline-derived CDR1 and CDR2 are SGHVS and FQNEAQ. The CDR3 nucleotides are TGTGCCAGCAGCGCCCTTACAGGGGAATTTAACTATGGCTACACCTTC. This sequence encodes CASSALTGEFNYGYTF.

The rearrangement joins TRBV4-1 to TRBJ2-2; perhaps TRBD1 as D (6 bases). This CDR3 is 16 amino acids long. CDR1 is MGHRA and CDR2 is YSYEKL in the germline V gene. V dropped 4 bases and J dropped 1 base, with 13 bases sitting between them. The CDR3 loop reads CASSPSEQGNTGELFF. Here the CDR3 DNA reads TGCGCCAGCAGCCCCTCCGAACAGGGGAACACCGGGGAGCTGTTTTTT.

The J gene is TRBJ1-5, the V gene TRBV5-8, with a weak D call TRBD1 (5 bases). V lost 2 bases and J 5 bases, leaving 11 bases between the germline ends. The CDR3 spans 14 residues. Germline V gene data show CDR1 as SGHTS and CDR2 as YDEGEE. The CDR3 loop reads CASSLARVDQPQHF. CDR3 bases: TGTGCCAGCAGCTTAGCCAGGGTGGATCAGCCCCAGCATTTT.

CDR3 loop: CASSPGTDGMNTEAFF. CDR3 nucleotides: TGTGCCAGCAGCCCTGGGACAGACGGCATGAACACTGAAGCTTTCTTT. This chain links TRBV7-6 with TRBJ1-1; TRBD1 matches at 7 bases. There are 16 residues in the CDR3. V was pared by 5 bases and J by 0 bases, with 9 bases of the junction left unmatched. CDR1 and CDR2 from the germline V gene are SGHVS and FNYEAQ.

The chain couples TRBV27 to TRBJ2-1; D might be TRBD1 (5 bases). Trimming pared 5 bases from V and 2 bases from J, leaving 13 bases between. The CDR3 has 15 residues. Germline CDR1 reads MNHEY; CDR2 reads SMNVEV (reference sequence). CDR3 coding DNA: TGTGCCAGCAGTCCCCGTACGACAGCCTACAATGAGCAGTTCTTC. Encoded protein: CASSPRTTAYNEQFF.

The V gene is TRBV19, the J gene TRBJ2-1, with 7 bases aligning to TRBD2. This CDR3 spans 15 amino acids. J gave up 10 bases and V 4 bases, and 13 bases lay outside the gene matches. CDR1 is LNHDA and CDR2 is SQIVND in the germline V gene (reference sequence). The CDR3 sequence is CASSRIWTRDEEQFF. The CDR3 DNA follows: TGTGCCAGTAGTAGAATATGGACTAGGGACGAGGAGCAGTTCTTC.

The CDR3 nucleotides are TGTGCCACCAGCAGACCCCCGGGACACAGGAACACTGAAGCTTTCTTT. The encoded protein is CATSRPPGHRNTEAFF. The chain joins TRBV15 to TRBJ1-1, with D perhaps TRBD1 (6 bases). Trimming removed 2 bases at V and 1 base at J, with 14 bases between. Germline CDR1 LNHNV, CDR2 YYDKDF (reference sequence). The CDR3 contains 16 residues. The entire variable domain, with the rest obtained from reference TRBV15 and TRBJ1-1, is as follows: DAMVIQNPRYQVTQFGKPVTLSCSQTLNHNVMYWYQQKSSQAPKLLFHYYDKDFNNEADTPDNFQSRRPNTSFCFLDIRSPGLGDTAMYLCATSRPPGHRNTEAFFGQGTRLTVV.

The genes are TRBV7-9 and TRBJ1-2; D gene uncertain. The V and J ends lost 2 bases and 7 bases respectively, with 8 bases between them. The germline gives CDR1 SEHNR, CDR2 FQNEAQ (reference sequence). This CDR3 region has 12 residues. CDR3 residues: CASSLSGSGYTF. In nucleotides, the CDR3 is TGTGCCAGCAGCTTATCGGGAAGTGGCTACACCTTC.

The rearrangement uses TRBV6-5 and TRBJ2-1; 7 nucleotides align to TRBD2. The CDR3 is 16 amino acids. V lost 2 bases to trimming and J lost 2 bases; unmatched junction nucleotides: 6. Germline assignment: CDR1 MNHEY and CDR2 SVGAGI. The CDR3 DNA reads as TGTGCCAGCAGTTACGAAGGCGGGAGTCCCTACAATGAGCAGTTCTTC. Its protein is CASSYEGGSPYNEQFF.

This clone appeared a few times. The gene calls are TRBV14 and TRBJ1-1; D is unclear. The CDR3 length is 14 residues. V lost 3 bases and J lost 0, with 8 bases in between. Germline lookup yields CDR1 SGHDN and CDR2 FVKESK. CDR3 bases: TGTGCCAGCAGCCAGAACAGACTGAACACTGAAGCTTTCTTT. This encodes CASSQNRLNTEAFF.

V and J are TRBV28 and TRBJ2-7; maybe TRBD1 (6 bases). The CDR3 is 13 residues long. The ends were cut back, 2 bases at V and 4 bases at J, with 9 bases in the middle. Germline V gene lookup returns CDR1 MDHEN and CDR2 SYDVKM. As DNA, the CDR3 is TGTGCCAGCAGTTTACGGACAGATTACGAGCAGTACTTC. It is translated as CASSLRTDYEQYF.

The rearrangement joins TRBV27 to TRBJ1-5, with a possible D match to TRBD1 (6 bases). This CDR3 contains 14 residues. Trimming left V 5 bases short and J 4 bases short, with 12 bases between. Germline V gives CDR1 MNHEY, CDR2 SMNVEV (reference sequence). CDR3 nucleotides: TGTGCCAGCAGTCCGGACAGTAGTAATCAGCCCCAGCATTTT. Translating gives CASSPDSSNQPQHF.

This sequence joins TRBV13 and TRBJ2-1; 10 positions agree with TRBD1. J gave up 7 bases and V 4 bases, and 7 bases lay outside the gene matches. In germline, CDR1 is PRHDT, CDR2 FYEKMQ (reference sequence). This CDR3 region has 15 residues. The CDR3 sequence is CASSSWTGGVNEQFF. The CDR3 DNA reads TGTGCCAGCAGCTCGTGGACAGGGGGGGTGAATGAGCAGTTCTTC. Variable domain in full (rest from reference TRBV13 and TRBJ2-1): AAGVIQSPRHLIKEKRETATLKCYPIPRHDTVYWYQQGPGQDPQFLISFYEKMQSDKGSIPDRFSAQQFSDYHSELNMSSLELGDSALYFCASSSWTGGVNEQFFGPGTRLTVL.

The rearrangement uses TRBV6-1 and TRBJ2-7; TRBD1 is a possible D gene (5 bases). V was trimmed by 1 base and J by 6 bases, leaving 16 bases between them. The CDR3 is 15 residues long. The germline gives CDR1 MNHNS, CDR2 SASEGT. In nucleotides, the CDR3 is TGTGCCAGCAGTGAAGTCCCACGCAGGGTAGGCGAGCAGTACTTC. Its translation: CASSEVPRRVGEQYF.

The chain couples TRBV4-1 to TRBJ2-5; D is possibly TRBD2 (5 bases). Trimming left V 4 bases short and J 5 bases short, with 11 bases between. CDR1 is MGHRA, CDR2 YSYEKL, per germline. This CDR3 has 13 amino acids. The CDR3 DNA sequence: TGCGCCAGCAGCCTACTAGTGAGCGAGACCCAGTACTTC. It translates to CASSLLVSETQYF.

The chain is built from TRBV10-2 and TRBJ2-5, with 11 bases aligning to TRBD2. Germline CDR1 WSHSY, CDR2 SAAADI. The CDR3 is 14 residues long. The J segment lost 5 bases and the V segment lost 5 bases, leaving 4 bases of the junction unmatched. The DNA for the CDR3 is TGCGCCAGCAGTCTAGCGGGAGGATGGGAGACCCAGTACTTC. This codes for CASSLAGGWETQYF.